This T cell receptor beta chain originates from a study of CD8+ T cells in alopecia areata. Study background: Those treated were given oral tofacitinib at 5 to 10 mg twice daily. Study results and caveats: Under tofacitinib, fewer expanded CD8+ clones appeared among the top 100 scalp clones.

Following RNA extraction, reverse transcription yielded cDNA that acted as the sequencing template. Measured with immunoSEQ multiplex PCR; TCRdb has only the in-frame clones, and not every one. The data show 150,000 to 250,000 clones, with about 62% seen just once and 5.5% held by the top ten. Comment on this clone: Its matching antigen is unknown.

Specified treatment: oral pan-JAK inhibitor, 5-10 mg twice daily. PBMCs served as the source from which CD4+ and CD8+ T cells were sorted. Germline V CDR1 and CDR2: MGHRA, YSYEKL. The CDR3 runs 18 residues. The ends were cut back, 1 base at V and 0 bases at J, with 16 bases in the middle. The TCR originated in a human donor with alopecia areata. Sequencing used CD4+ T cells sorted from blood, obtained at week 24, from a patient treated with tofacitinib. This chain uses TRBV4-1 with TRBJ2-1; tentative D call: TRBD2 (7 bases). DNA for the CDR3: TGCGCCAGCAGCCAAGGCGGGGGCTACAAAAGCTCCTACAATGAGCAGTTCTTC. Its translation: CASSQGGGYKSSYNEQFF.